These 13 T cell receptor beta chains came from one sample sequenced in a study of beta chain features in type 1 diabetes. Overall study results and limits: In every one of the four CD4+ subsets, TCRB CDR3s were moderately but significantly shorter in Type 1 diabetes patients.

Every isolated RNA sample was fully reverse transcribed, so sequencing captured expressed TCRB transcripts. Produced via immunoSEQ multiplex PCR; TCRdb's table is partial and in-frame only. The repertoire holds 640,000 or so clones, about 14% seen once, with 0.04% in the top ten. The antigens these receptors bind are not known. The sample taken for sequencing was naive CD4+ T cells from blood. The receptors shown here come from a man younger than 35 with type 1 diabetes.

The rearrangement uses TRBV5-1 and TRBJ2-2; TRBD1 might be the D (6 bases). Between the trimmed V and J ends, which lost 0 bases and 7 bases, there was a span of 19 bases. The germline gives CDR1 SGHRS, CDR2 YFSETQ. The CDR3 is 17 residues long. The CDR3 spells CASSLVGTPGIGGELFF. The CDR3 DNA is TGCGCCAGCAGCTTGGTTGGGACACCGGGGATTGGCGGGGAGCTGTTTTTT.

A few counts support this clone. This CDR3 is CASGNRRGSYEQYF. The CDR3, as DNA: TGTGCCAGCGGGAATAGGAGGGGCTCCTACGAGCAGTACTTC. This chain uses TRBV27 with TRBJ2-7; TRBD2 is a possible D gene (6 bases). The germline gives CDR1 MNHEY, CDR2 SMNVEV (reference sequence). There are 14 residues in the CDR3. Trimming pared 8 bases from V and 0 bases from J, leaving 14 bases between.

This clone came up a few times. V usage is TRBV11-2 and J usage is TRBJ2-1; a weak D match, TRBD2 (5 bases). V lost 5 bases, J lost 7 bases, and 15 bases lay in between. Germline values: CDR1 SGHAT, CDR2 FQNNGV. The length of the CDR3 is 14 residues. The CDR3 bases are TGTGCCAGCAGCCCCTCGAGGGTTGGGAATGAGCAGTTCTTC. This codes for CASSPSRVGNEQFF. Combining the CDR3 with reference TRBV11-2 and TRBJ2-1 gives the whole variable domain EAGVAQSPRYKIIEKRQSVAFWCNPISGHATLYWYQQILGQGPKLLIQFQNNGVVDDSQLPKDRFSAERLKGVDSTLKIQPAKLEDSAVYLCASSPSRVGNEQFFGPGTRLTVL.

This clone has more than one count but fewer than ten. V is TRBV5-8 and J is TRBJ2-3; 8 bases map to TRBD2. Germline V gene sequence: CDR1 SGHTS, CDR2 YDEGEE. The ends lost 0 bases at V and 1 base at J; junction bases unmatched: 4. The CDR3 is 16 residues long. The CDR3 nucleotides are TGTGCCAGCAGCTTGGGAGCGGGAGTCGGCACAGATACGCAGTATTTT. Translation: CASSLGAGVGTDTQYF.

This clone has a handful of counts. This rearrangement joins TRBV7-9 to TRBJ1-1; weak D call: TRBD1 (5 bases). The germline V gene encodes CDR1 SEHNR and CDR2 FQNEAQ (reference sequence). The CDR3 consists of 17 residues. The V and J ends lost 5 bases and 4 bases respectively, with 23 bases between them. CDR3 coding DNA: TGTGCCAGCAGCAATGGGCAGGGTATAAGGCCTGGCACTGAAGCTTTCTTT. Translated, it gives CASSNGQGIRPGTEAFF.

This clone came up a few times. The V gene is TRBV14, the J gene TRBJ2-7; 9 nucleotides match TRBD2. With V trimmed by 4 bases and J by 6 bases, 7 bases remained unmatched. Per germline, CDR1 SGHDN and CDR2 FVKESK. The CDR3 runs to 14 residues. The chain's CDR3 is CASSPRVAGAEQYF. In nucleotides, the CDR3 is TGTGCCAGCAGCCCCCGGGTAGCGGGAGCCGAGCAGTACTTC.

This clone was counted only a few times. The CDR3: CAWSRSTDTQYF. CDR3 nucleotide sequence: TGTGCCTGGAGCCGCAGCACAGATACGCAGTATTTT. The chain couples TRBV30 to TRBJ2-3; D uncertain. Trimming pared 3 bases from V and 0 bases from J, leaving 4 bases between. CDR3 length equals 12 residues. Germline CDR1 is GTSNPN and CDR2 is SVGIG (reference sequence).

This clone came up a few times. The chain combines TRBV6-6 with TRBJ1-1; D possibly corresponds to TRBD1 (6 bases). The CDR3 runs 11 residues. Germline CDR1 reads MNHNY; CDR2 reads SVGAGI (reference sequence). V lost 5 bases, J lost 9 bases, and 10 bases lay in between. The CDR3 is CASSRQAQAFF. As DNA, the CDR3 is TGTGCCAGCAGTCGACAGGCCCAAGCTTTCTTT.

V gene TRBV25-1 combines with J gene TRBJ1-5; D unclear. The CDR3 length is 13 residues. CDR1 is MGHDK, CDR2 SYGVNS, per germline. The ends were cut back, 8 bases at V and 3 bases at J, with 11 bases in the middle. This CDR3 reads CASGEHDNQPQHF. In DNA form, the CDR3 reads TGTGCCAGCGGGGAGCACGACAATCAGCCCCAGCATTTT.

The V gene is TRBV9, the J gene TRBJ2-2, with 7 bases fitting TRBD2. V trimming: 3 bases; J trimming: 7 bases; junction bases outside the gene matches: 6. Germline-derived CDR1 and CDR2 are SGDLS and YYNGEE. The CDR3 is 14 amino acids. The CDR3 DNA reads TGTGCCAGCAGCGCGGCCAGGGAGGGCGGGGAGCTGTTTTTT. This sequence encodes CASSAAREGGELFF.

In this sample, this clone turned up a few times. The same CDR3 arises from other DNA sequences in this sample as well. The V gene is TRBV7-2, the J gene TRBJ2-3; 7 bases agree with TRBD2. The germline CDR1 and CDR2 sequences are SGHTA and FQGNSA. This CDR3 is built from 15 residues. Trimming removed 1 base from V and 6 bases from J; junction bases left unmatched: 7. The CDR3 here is CASSLGASGGDTQYF. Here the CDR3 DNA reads TGTGCCAGCAGCTTAGGTGCTAGCGGCGGGGATACGCAGTATTTT.

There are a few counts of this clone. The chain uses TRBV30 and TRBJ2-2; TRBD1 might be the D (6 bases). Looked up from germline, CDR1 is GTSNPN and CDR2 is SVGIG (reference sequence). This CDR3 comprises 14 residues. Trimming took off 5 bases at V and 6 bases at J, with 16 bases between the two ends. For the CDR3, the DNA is TGTGCCTGGGGAACAGGGTATGAGTCCGGGGAGCTGTTTTTT. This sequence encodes CAWGTGYESGELFF.

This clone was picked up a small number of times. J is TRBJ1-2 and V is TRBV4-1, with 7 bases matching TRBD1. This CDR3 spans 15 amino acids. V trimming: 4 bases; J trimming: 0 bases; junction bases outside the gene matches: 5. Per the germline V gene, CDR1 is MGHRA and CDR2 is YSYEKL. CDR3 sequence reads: CASSPGTATNYGYTF. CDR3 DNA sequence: TGCGCCAGCAGCCCCGGGACAGCGACTAACTATGGCTACACCTTC.